The present T cell receptor (beta chain) was sequenced within a study of identical twins. General study results and limits: Part of the zero-insertion signal could reflect confounding by invariant MAIT and iNKT cells. Findings depended on cross-sectional statistics rather than tracking the same donors. Researchers reported weaker excess twin sharing in beta out-of-frame sequences.

This clonotype was observed a few times. Antigen unknown. The germline gives CDR1 LGHNA, CDR2 YNFKEQ. The CDR3 loop spans 14 amino acids. The V gene end was trimmed by 3 bases and the J gene end by 4 bases; junction bases not matched to a gene: 0. TCRdb fed the 5' RACE reads into MiXCR, producing one record per CDR3 protein. The sample shows some 1,700,000 distinct CDR3 sequences, around 33% of them seen only once. The source of this sequence is a newborn girl in good health. The rearrangement links TRBV4-2 to TRBJ2-6, with 7 bases lining up with TRBD2. Sequencing was performed on cord blood. CDR3 in DNA: TGTGCCAGCAGCCAGCGGGAGGGGGCCAACGTCCTGACTTTC. As protein: CASSQREGANVLTF.